The 28 T cell receptor beta chains below were found in one sample sequenced in a study of Ad26.COV2.S vaccination and SARS-CoV-2 variants. Stated treatment: around 19 received Ad26.COV2.S at low or high dose, single or two shots; several received placebo; per-sample allocation not given. Samples analyzed were those drawn on day 63 after the first vaccine or placebo injection. Data came from immunoSEQ multiplex PCR; TCRdb stores just in-frame clones and leaves some out. Of 320,000 or so clones in the sample, approximately 87% are singletons; the top ten hold about 5.4%. Source: peripheral blood, taken in a trial of Ad26.COV2.S vaccine versus placebo. These receptors came from a person between 18 and 59 years old who received the Ad26.COV2.S COVID-19 vaccine or a placebo.

DNA of the CDR3: TGCAGCGTTGGTCTAGCGGGAGCCTCTAGCACAGATACGCAGTATTTT. It encodes CSVGLAGASSTDTQYF. The V gene is TRBV29-1, the J gene TRBJ2-3, with 10 bases lining up with TRBD2. Trimming removed 4 bases from V and 0 bases from J; junction bases left unmatched: 7. Germline CDR1 is SQVTM and CDR2 is ANQGSEA. The CDR3 loop spans 16 amino acids.

This clone was seen a single time. The chain recombines TRBV4-3 with TRBJ2-3, with D tentatively TRBD2 (6 bases). The V and J ends lost 6 bases and 1 base respectively, with 17 bases between them. CDR1 is LGHNA and CDR2 is YSLEER in the germline V gene. The length of the CDR3 is 16 residues. The CDR3 protein is CASSKWEDIGTDTQYF. As DNA, the CDR3 is TGCGCCAGCAGTAAATGGGAGGACATTGGCACAGATACGCAGTATTTT.

This sequence joins TRBV1 and TRBJ2-7; the table gives TRBD2 as D, unverified against the DNA. TRBV1 is given as a pseudogene. The CDR3 loop spans 17 amino acids. The CDR3 bases are TGCACCAGCAGTACCTGTGGGACTAGCGGGGACCACTACGAGCAGTACTTC. Translation gives CTSSTCGTSGDHYEQYF.

This chain uses TRBV18 with TRBJ1-2, with TRBD1 as a possible D gene (5 bases). V was pared by 6 bases and J by 8 bases, with 22 bases between. The CDR3 spans 15 residues. Germline CDR1 is KGHSH and CDR2 is LQKENI. CDR3 nucleotides: TGTGCCAGCTCCCCCGGGGCCCAGGTTCTCAAAGGCTACACCTTC. Translation gives CASSPGAQVLKGYTF.

The genes are TRBV10-3 and TRBJ2-5; D is unclear. Germline V CDR1 and CDR2: ENHRY, SYGVKD. The CDR3 runs to 12 residues. Trimming removed 10 bases from V and 7 bases from J, with 16 bases in between. The CDR3 bases are TGTGCCAGTAGGGCCTCCGCAGCGACCCAGTACTTC. Amino acids: CASRASAATQYF.

V and J are TRBV10-2 and TRBJ1-3, with a possible D match to TRBD1 (6 bases). This CDR3 comprises 17 residues. CDR1 is WSHSY and CDR2 is SAAADI in the germline V gene. Trimming took off 0 bases at V and 1 base at J, with 13 bases between the two ends. CDR3 DNA sequence: TGCGCCAGCAGTGAGTCGGACAGACTCATGTCTGGAAACACCATATATTTT. This gives the protein CASSESDRLMSGNTIYF.

This clone was picked up one time. The J gene is TRBJ1-1, the V gene TRBV13; D gene unclear. Germline V gene lookup returns CDR1 PRHDT and CDR2 FYEKMQ (reference sequence). The V and J ends lost 3 bases and 0 bases respectively, with 11 bases between them. This CDR3 region has 15 residues. CDR3 in amino acids: CASSLYLNLNTEAFF. In nucleotides, the CDR3 is TGTGCCAGCAGCTTGTACCTAAACCTGAACACTGAAGCTTTCTTT.

This chain links TRBV28 with TRBJ1-1; 8 bases are shared with TRBD1. From germline, CDR1 is MDHEN and CDR2 SYDVKM. The CDR3 spans 17 residues. After removal of 4 bases from V and 1 base from J, the junction contained 11 bases not matched to a gene. CDR3 amino acids: CASSSLYRGGRNTEAFF. CDR3 sequence (DNA): TGTGCCAGCAGTTCCCTTTACAGGGGGGGGCGGAACACTGAAGCTTTCTTT.

In DNA, the CDR3 is TGTGCCAGTAGCTCGGGACAGGGGTCGGATCAGCCCCAGCATTTT. Translation: CASSSGQGSDQPQHF. The chain carries TRBV19 and TRBJ1-5, with 10 bases identical to TRBD1. After removal of 6 bases from V and 5 bases from J, the junction contained 7 bases not matched to a gene. The CDR3 has 15 residues. Germline lookup yields CDR1 LNHDA and CDR2 SQIVND (reference sequence).

The chain joins TRBV3-1 (or the pseudogene TRBV3-2) to TRBJ1-3, with D unresolved. The CDR3 covers 14 residues. The V and J ends lost 4 bases and 4 bases respectively, with 11 bases between them. Germline V CDR1 and CDR2: LGHDT, YNNKEL (reference sequence). Here the CDR3 reads CASSRGSEGNTIYF. The CDR3 DNA reads TGTGCCAGCAGCCGCGGGTCGGAAGGAAACACCATATATTTT.

The J gene is TRBJ1-2, the V gene TRBV4-2; D is possibly TRBD1 (5 bases). This CDR3 spans 17 amino acids. Germline V gene data show CDR1 as LGHNA and CDR2 as YNFKEQ. V was clipped by 0 bases and J by 4 bases, with 18 bases between them. This CDR3 reads CASSQDPPRALFYGYTF. The DNA of the CDR3 is TGTGCCAGCAGCCAAGATCCCCCCAGGGCATTATTCTATGGCTACACCTTC.

This clone occurred once. The J gene is TRBJ1-5, the V gene TRBV6-2 or TRBV6-3; D remains unclear. Germline lookup yields CDR1 MNHEY and CDR2 SVGEGT. The length of the CDR3 is 13 residues. Trimming took 1 base from V and 6 from J, leaving 7 bases between them. CDR3 sequence (DNA): TGTGCCAGCAGTTACTGGGCGGCTCAGCCCCAGCATTTT. Its protein is CASSYWAAQPQHF.

V usage is TRBV29-1 and J usage is TRBJ2-3; TRBD1 aligns across 11 bases. CDR1 SQVTM and CDR2 ANQGSEA come from the germline V gene. This CDR3 comprises 16 residues. V dropped 4 bases and J dropped 3; count of bases not matched to a gene: 9. CDR3 coding DNA: TGCAGCGTTGGATCTAGGACAGGGGGCAAGACAGATACGCAGTATTTT. Encoded protein: CSVGSRTGGKTDTQYF.

The CDR3 coding sequence is TGTGCCAGCAGTTTTATTAGGGGTTACCTTGCAACTAATGAAAAACTGTTTTTT. Encoded protein: CASSFIRGYLATNEKLFF. The chain is built from TRBV28 and TRBJ1-4, with D possibly matching TRBD1 (5 bases). CDR3 size: 18 residues. V lost 3 bases and J lost 0, with 17 bases in between. CDR1 MDHEN and CDR2 SYDVKM come from the germline V gene.

The CDR3 nucleotides read TGTGCCAGCAGCTTGCTTCATCAGGATACGCAGTATTTT. This sequence encodes CASSLLHQDTQYF. The chain has TRBV7-8 and TRBJ2-3, with D hard to call. Germline V gives CDR1 SGHVS, CDR2 FQNEAQ. This CDR3 has 13 residues. V shed 3 bases and J shed 6 bases, with 10 bases lying between them. The full variable domain, in which reference TRBV7-8 and TRBJ2-3 provide the parts outside the CDR3, is GAGVSQSPRYKVAKRGQDVALRCDPISGHVSLFWYQQALGQGPEFLTYFQNEAQLDKSGLPSDRFFAERPEGSVSTLKIQRTQQEDSAVYLCASSLLHQDTQYFGPGTRLTVL.

The V and J genes are TRBV24-1 and TRBJ1-5; unclear D gene. Trimming removed 3 bases at V and 5 bases at J, with 13 bases between. The CDR3 is made up of 15 amino acids. Germline values: CDR1 KGHDR, CDR2 SFDVKD. In DNA, the CDR3 is TGTGCCACCAGTGATGCGGGCCTACCCCATCAGCCCCAGCATTTT. It yields the protein CATSDAGLPHQPQHF.

The chain is built from TRBV12-3 or TRBV12-4 and TRBJ1-1; the D gene is possibly TRBD1 (5 bases). The CDR3 covers 13 residues. The V and J ends lost 4 bases and 5 bases respectively, with 11 bases between them. The CDR3 sequence is CASSWGFGTEAFF. As DNA, the CDR3 is TGTGCCAGCAGTTGGGGGTTCGGAACTGAAGCTTTCTTT.

V usage is TRBV7-3 and J usage is TRBJ2-1; 13 positions agree with TRBD2. V shed 3 bases and J 8 bases; nucleotides not matched to a gene: 4. CDR1 is SGHTA and CDR2 is FQGTGA in the germline V gene. The CDR3 has 15 residues. CDR3 bases: TGTGCCAGCAGCTTCTGGACTAGCGGGAGTTATGAGCAGTTCTTC. Protein product: CASSFWTSGSYEQFF.

This rearrangement joins TRBV6-5 to TRBJ2-1; D uncertain. The germline V gene encodes CDR1 MNHEY and CDR2 SVGAGI. The V end was cut by 2 bases, the J end by 5 bases, with 7 bases between. CDR3 length equals 13 residues. The CDR3 spells CASSYDLDNEQFF. The CDR3 DNA sequence: TGTGCCAGCAGTTACGATCTCGACAATGAGCAGTTCTTC.

This rearrangement joins TRBV30 to TRBJ1-1; no reliable D call. V lost 0 bases to trimming and J lost 8 bases, with 16 bases between them. The length of the CDR3 is 14 residues. Germline values: CDR1 GTSNPN, CDR2 SVGIG (reference sequence). The CDR3 DNA reads as TGTGCCTGGAGTGTAGTTGAGGGCACTTCGGAAGCTTTCTTT. Translated, it gives CAWSVVEGTSEAFF.

The chain is built from TRBV7-2 and TRBJ2-3, with 7 bases matching TRBD2. This CDR3 has 17 residues. The junction had 14 bases not matched to a gene; V was cut back by 8 bases and J by 0 bases. From germline, CDR1 is SGHTA and CDR2 FQGNSA. The CDR3 DNA sequence: TGTGCCAGCTCGGTTAGGGGCGGGAGAGGCAGCACAGATACGCAGTATTTT. It specifies CASSVRGGRGSTDTQYF.

The chain links TRBV7-2 to TRBJ1-1; D possibly corresponds to TRBD1 (6 bases). CDR1 is SGHTA, CDR2 FQGNSA, per germline. CDR3 length equals 15 residues. Deletions cut 5 bases from V and 11 bases from J, with 24 bases between. The CDR3, as DNA: TGTGCCAGCAGCCCTATGATGACAGGCCGAACTAAGGCTTTCTTT. Protein product: CASSPMMTGRTKAFF. The full variable domain, completed using reference TRBV7-2 and TRBJ1-1, is GAGVSQSPSNKVTEKGKDVELRCDPISGHTALYWYRQSLGQGLEFLIYFQGNSAPDKSGLPSDRFSAERTGGSVSTLTIQRTQQEDSAVYLCASSPMMTGRTKAFFGQGTRLTVV.

This clone came up once. This rearrangement joins TRBV2 to TRBJ2-1, with D maybe TRBD1 (5 bases). Germline CDR1 and CDR2: SNHLY and FYNNEI. This CDR3 region has 15 residues. Trimming cost V 8 bases and J 4 bases, with 18 bases left between them. CDR3 DNA: TGTGCCAGCGACGAAGGCAGGGTACAGTACAATGAGCAGTTCTTC. It is translated as CASDEGRVQYNEQFF.

The V call is TRBV7-9, the J call TRBJ2-3; 10 positions match TRBD2. V was pared by 6 bases and J by 5 bases, with 11 bases of the junction left unmatched. Germline V gives CDR1 SEHNR, CDR2 FQNEAQ (reference sequence). There are 16 residues in the CDR3. Here the CDR3 reads CASRYIAGGRKDTQYF. DNA of the CDR3: TGTGCCAGCAGGTATATAGCGGGAGGCCGAAAAGATACGCAGTATTTT.

The V gene is TRBV4-2, the J gene TRBJ2-2; D unclear. The CDR3 extends over 18 amino acids. Deletions cut 4 bases from V and 0 bases from J, with 18 bases between. Per germline, CDR1 LGHNA and CDR2 YNFKEQ. The CDR3 DNA sequence: TGTGCCAGCAGCCCTCCTTTGGGTACATCTGCGAACACCGGGGAGCTGTTTTTT. It codes for CASSPPLGTSANTGELFF.

About this clone itself: The same CDR3 can be traced to other DNA sequences in this sample. The J gene is TRBJ1-2, the V gene TRBV12-3 or TRBV12-4, with a tentative D call TRBD1 (5 bases). This CDR3 has 13 residues. Trimming removed 5 bases at V and 2 bases at J, with 9 bases between. The CDR3 DNA reads as TGTGCCAGCAGTCTCGGGGCCAACTATGGCTACACCTTC. It translates to CASSLGANYGYTF.

The CDR3 nucleotides are TGTGCCAGCATGTTAAGGGGGCGGGAGCAGTTCTTC. It yields the protein CASMLRGREQFF. The chain has TRBV12-3 or TRBV12-4 and TRBJ2-1; 7 bases agree with TRBD1. CDR3 length: 12 residues. The ends lost 7 bases at V and 10 bases at J; junction bases unmatched: 7.

This clone was seen a few times. This rearrangement joins TRBV7-2 to TRBJ2-7; 8 nucleotides align to TRBD2. CDR1 and CDR2 (germline): SGHTA, FQGNSA. The CDR3 runs 15 residues. V lost 5 bases, J lost 0 bases, and 6 bases stayed unmatched. The CDR3 DNA reads as TGTGCCAGCAGCGTTGGACTAGCTCCCTCCTACGAGCAGTACTTC. It encodes CASSVGLAPSYEQYF.